Below, 16 T cell receptor beta chains from the same sample are listed, as sequenced in a study of post-analysis software for immune sequencing data. Built from TCR beta cDNA, the libraries had unique molecular identifiers in them. MiXCR, applied by TCRdb to the PCR reads, yields one record per CDR3 protein. The data show hundreds of thousands of distinct CDR3 sequences, with under 70% seen just once and under 6% held by the top ten. Study-wide points: Patients showed TRBV5-6, TRBV5-1 and TRBV20-1 among four to six TRBV segments more frequent than in controls.

These TCRs' antigens remain unknown. The sample taken for sequencing was blood. These receptors originate from a girl aged 5 to 17 with multiple sclerosis.

In DNA form, the CDR3 reads TGCGCCAGCAGTGTGCAGCGGAGGACACCCACAGATACGCAGTATTTT. This gives the protein CASSVQRRTPTDTQYF. J is TRBJ2-3 and V is TRBV10-2; perhaps D is TRBD1 or TRBD2 (5 bases each). The germline CDR1 and CDR2 sequences are WSHSY and SAAADI. The ends were cut back, 4 bases at V and 2 bases at J, with 16 bases in the middle. The CDR3 is 16 amino acids.

The rearrangement joins TRBV27 to TRBJ2-7, with TRBD1 matching over 8 bases. The V segment lost 6 bases and the J segment 2 bases; nucleotides outside the gene matches: 6. CDR3 size: 14 residues. CDR1 and CDR2 from the germline V gene are MNHEY and SMNVEV (reference sequence). The CDR3 DNA follows: TGTGCCAGCAGCCATGGGACAGGAGCCTACGAGCAGTACTTC. Translation gives CASSHGTGAYEQYF.

The chain joins TRBV5-6 to TRBJ2-1; 11 bases are a match to TRBD2. V trimming: 0 bases; J trimming: 4 bases; junction bases outside the gene matches: 6. The length of the CDR3 is 17 residues. Per germline, CDR1 SGHDT and CDR2 YYEEEE. Here the CDR3 DNA reads TGTGCCAGCAGCTTGGCAGCGACTAGCGGGGAGTACAATGAGCAGTTCTTC. Translation: CASSLAATSGEYNEQFF.

This clonotype was detected only once. The chain links TRBV20-1 to TRBJ2-7, with D possibly TRBD2 on 6 matching bases. Germline CDR1 reads DFQATT; CDR2 reads SNEGSKA (reference sequence). V shed 3 bases and J shed 1 base, with 16 bases lying between them. This CDR3 contains 15 residues. The DNA for the CDR3 is TGCAGTGCTAGTGACGTGGGAGGACTATCCTACGAGCAGTACTTC. Its protein is CSASDVGGLSYEQYF.

The gene calls are TRBV20-1 and TRBJ2-1; possible D gene TRBD2, 6 bases. Trimming removed 6 bases from V and 9 bases from J, with 18 bases in between. From germline, CDR1 is DFQATT and CDR2 SNEGSKA (reference sequence). The CDR3 is 13 residues long. CDR3 residues: CSATRGGKPEQFF. CDR3 coding DNA: TGCAGTGCCACGAGGGGCGGGAAACCTGAGCAGTTCTTC.

The chain joins TRBV20-1 to TRBJ2-3; TRBD2 matches at 10 bases. The CDR3 totals 15 residues. In germline, CDR1 is DFQATT, CDR2 SNEGSKA (reference sequence). J was trimmed by 5 bases and V by 3 bases; bases with no gene match: 8. The CDR3 loop reads CSASEAGGPGDTQYF. The CDR3 coding sequence is TGCAGTGCTAGTGAAGCGGGAGGGCCGGGAGATACGCAGTATTTT.

This chain connects TRBV4-1 to TRBJ2-6; no clear D. The length of the CDR3 is 19 residues. In germline, CDR1 is MGHRA, CDR2 YSYEKL. V lost 1 base to trimming and J lost 0 bases, with 16 bases between them. The CDR3 DNA sequence: TGCGCCAGCAGCCAAGGTGAATTTCGCCTACACTCTGGGGCCAACGTCCTGACTTTC. Amino acid sequence: CASSQGEFRLHSGANVLTF.

J is TRBJ2-1 and V is TRBV6-5, with D possibly being TRBD1 (5 bases). V lost 2 bases and J 8 bases, leaving 10 bases between the germline ends. There are 13 residues in the CDR3. Germline CDR1 and CDR2: MNHEY and SVGAGI. The CDR3 nucleotides read TGTGCCAGCAGTTACAGGCAGGGCCATGAGCAGTTCTTC. Encoded protein: CASSYRQGHEQFF.

This chain connects TRBV9 to TRBJ2-3, with D possibly matching TRBD2 (6 bases). CDR3 length: 15 amino acids. Germline CDR1 is SGDLS and CDR2 is YYNGEE. Trimming removed 3 bases from V and 1 base from J, with 12 bases in between. In nucleotides, the CDR3 is TGTGCCAGCAGCGCCAAAGCGGGCCGCACAGATACGCAGTATTTT. Encoded protein: CASSAKAGRTDTQYF.

V gene TRBV20-1 combines with J gene TRBJ1-4; 7 bases fit TRBD1. The length of the CDR3 is 14 residues. Per the germline V gene, CDR1 is DFQATT and CDR2 is SNEGSKA (reference sequence). V lost 0 bases, J lost 8 bases, and 6 bases stayed unmatched. CDR3 sequence: CSARDKTGWEKLFF. The CDR3 nucleotides read TGCAGTGCTAGAGATAAGACAGGGTGGGAAAAACTGTTTTTT.

The V call is TRBV5-1, the J call TRBJ1-1; TRBD1 agrees at 7 bases. This CDR3 region has 14 residues. V was clipped by 4 bases and J by 1 base; unmatched bases: 4. CDR1 SGHRS and CDR2 YFSETQ come from the germline V gene. The CDR3 region has the DNA TGCGCCAGCAGCATCGGGACAGCGAACACTGAAGCTTTCTTT. Translating gives CASSIGTANTEAFF.

This chain joins TRBV10-3 and TRBJ2-1; D is ambiguous. Germline values: CDR1 ENHRY, CDR2 SYGVKD. The CDR3 is made up of 15 amino acids. V dropped 1 base and J dropped 5 bases, with 12 bases sitting between them. CDR3 coding DNA: TGTGCCATCAGTGAGTGGGGATCCCCTGACAATGAGCAGTTCTTC. Its translation: CAISEWGSPDNEQFF.

J is TRBJ2-5 and V is TRBV7-9; 7 bases fit TRBD2. The DNA end lines up better with TRBJ2-7; the J call may be wrong. Germline values: CDR1 SEHNR, CDR2 FQNEAQ (reference sequence). This CDR3 spans 14 amino acids. CDR3 nucleotides: TGTGCCAGCAGCTTAGACGGCGGGAGTCACGAGCAGTACTTC. This sequence encodes CASSLDGGSHEQYF.

The rearrangement joins TRBV9 to TRBJ2-1; 10 positions match TRBD1. The germline gives CDR1 SGDLS, CDR2 YYNGEE. Germline trimming cut 3 bases from V and 0 bases from J; bases unmatched to any gene: 3. The CDR3 runs to 16 residues. The CDR3 sequence is CASSDRTGGSYNEQFF. The CDR3 DNA sequence: TGTGCCAGCAGCGATAGGACAGGGGGCTCCTACAATGAGCAGTTCTTC.

The sample holds a few counts of this clonotype. The chain carries TRBV12-3 or TRBV12-4 and TRBJ2-7; 7 bases fit TRBD1. The CDR3 loop spans 14 amino acids. J lost 1 base, V lost 5 bases, and 5 bases had no gene match. The chain's CDR3 is CASSPGQRSYEQYF. The DNA of the CDR3 is TGTGCCAGCAGTCCGGGACAGCGTTCCTACGAGCAGTACTTC.

V is TRBV11-3 and J is TRBJ2-3, with 9 bases fitting TRBD2. This CDR3 has 16 amino acids. Germline V gene sequence: CDR1 SGHNT, CDR2 YENEEA. The V gene end was trimmed by 0 bases and the J gene end by 6 bases; junction bases not matched to a gene: 7. This CDR3 is CASSLDLREGRDTQYF. CDR3 nucleotide sequence: TGTGCCAGCAGCTTAGATCTGCGGGAGGGCCGGGATACGCAGTATTTT.